In its sample, the clone carrying this T cell receptor beta chain was seen a few times. Its specificity is unknown. MiXCR was run by TCRdb on the multiplex PCR reads, yielding one entry per CDR3 protein. The sample comprises around 190,000 distinct CDR3 sequences, 30% to 35% of which are singletons, and about 4% rests with the top ten. Axillary draining lymph nodes of breast cancer patients supplied the node samples. This sample stems from a study of breast tumors, draining lymph nodes, adjacent tissues. Whole-study findings and limits: The lymph node origin of tumor T cells was framed as consistent with a hypothesis, not demonstrated. Compared with lymph nodes, tumors were less diverse; compared with nontumor tissue, more. Luminal-like breast cancer showed significantly greater tumor-nontumor repertoire similarity than basal-like breast cancer did.

The V end was cut by 1 base, the J end by 9 bases, with 21 bases between. Germline V gene data show CDR1 as DFQATT and CDR2 as SNEGSKA (reference sequence). The CDR3 length is 15 residues. The chain recombines TRBV20-1 with TRBJ2-5, with a weak D call TRBD1 (7 bases). The sequence was collected from a female donor with breast cancer. Some clones in this sample may be carry-over from other donors' samples. The sample taken for sequencing was axillary lymph node tissue. In DNA form, the CDR3 reads TGCAGTGCTAGAGCATCGGGGGTATGGGGACAGCCCCAGTACTTC. It specifies CSARASGVWGQPQYF.